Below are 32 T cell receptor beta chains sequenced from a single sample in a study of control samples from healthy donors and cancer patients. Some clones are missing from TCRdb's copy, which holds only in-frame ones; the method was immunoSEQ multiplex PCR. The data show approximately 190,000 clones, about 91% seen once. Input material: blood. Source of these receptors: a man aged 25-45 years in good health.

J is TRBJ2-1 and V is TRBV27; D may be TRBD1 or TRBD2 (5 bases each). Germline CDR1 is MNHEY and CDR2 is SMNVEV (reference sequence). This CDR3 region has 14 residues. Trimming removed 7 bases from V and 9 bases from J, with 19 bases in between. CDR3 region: CASNRRGFMGEQFF. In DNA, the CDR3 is TGTGCCAGCAATCGCCGGGGCTTCATGGGTGAGCAGTTCTTC.

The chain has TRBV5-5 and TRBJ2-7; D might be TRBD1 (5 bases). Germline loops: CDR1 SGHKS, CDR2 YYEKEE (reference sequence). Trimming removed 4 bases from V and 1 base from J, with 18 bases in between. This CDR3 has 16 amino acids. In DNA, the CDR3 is TGTGCCAGCAGCCGTAGCATCTACAGGAATTCCTACGAGCAGTACTTC. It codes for CASSRSIYRNSYEQYF.

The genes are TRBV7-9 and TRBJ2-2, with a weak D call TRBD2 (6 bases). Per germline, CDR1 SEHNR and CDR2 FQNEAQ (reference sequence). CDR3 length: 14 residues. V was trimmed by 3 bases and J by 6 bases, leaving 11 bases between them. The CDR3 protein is CASSFQSGAGELFF. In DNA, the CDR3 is TGTGCCAGCAGCTTTCAGTCGGGGGCCGGGGAGCTGTTTTTT.

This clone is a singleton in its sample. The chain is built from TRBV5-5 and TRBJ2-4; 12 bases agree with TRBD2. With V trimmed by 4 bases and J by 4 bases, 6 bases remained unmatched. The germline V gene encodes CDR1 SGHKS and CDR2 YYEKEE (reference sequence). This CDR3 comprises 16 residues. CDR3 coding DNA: TGTGCCAGCAGCGAAACTAGCGGGGGGTTGAAAAACATTCAGTACTTC. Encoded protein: CASSETSGGLKNIQYF.

As DNA, the CDR3 is TGTGCCAGCAGCAAGGCTACAGGGGGCTCGAAGGATGGCTACACCTTC. Translated: CASSKATGGSKDGYTF. The rearrangement links TRBV21-1 to TRBJ1-2; no check of the table's D call, TRBD1, against the DNA was made. TRBV21-1 is labeled a pseudogene. The CDR3 sequence is 16 residues long.

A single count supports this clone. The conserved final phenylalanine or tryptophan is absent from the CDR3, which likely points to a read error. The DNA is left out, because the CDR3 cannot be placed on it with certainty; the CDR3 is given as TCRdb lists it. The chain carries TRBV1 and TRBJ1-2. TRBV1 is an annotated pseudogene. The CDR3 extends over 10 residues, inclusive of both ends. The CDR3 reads CTSSQGDPSM.

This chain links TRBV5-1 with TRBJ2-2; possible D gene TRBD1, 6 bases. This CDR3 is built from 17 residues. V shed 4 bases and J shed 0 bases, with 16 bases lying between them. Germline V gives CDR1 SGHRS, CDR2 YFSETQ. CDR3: CASSHGTPNTNTGELFF. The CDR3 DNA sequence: TGCGCCAGCAGCCACGGGACACCGAATACGAACACCGGGGAGCTGTTTTTT.

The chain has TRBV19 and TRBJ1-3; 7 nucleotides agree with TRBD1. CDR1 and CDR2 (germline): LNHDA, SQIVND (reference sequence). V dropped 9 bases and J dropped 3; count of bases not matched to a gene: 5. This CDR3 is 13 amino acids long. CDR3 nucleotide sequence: TGTGCCAGCGACAGGGATCATGGAAACACCATATATTTT. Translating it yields CASDRDHGNTIYF.

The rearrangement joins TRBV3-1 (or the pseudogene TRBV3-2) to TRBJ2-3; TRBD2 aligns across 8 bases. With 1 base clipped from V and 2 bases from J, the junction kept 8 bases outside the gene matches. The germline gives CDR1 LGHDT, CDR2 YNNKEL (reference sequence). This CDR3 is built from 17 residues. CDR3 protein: CASSQASAGALTDTQYF. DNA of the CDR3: TGTGCCAGCAGCCAAGCCTCAGCGGGGGCCCTCACAGATACGCAGTATTTT.

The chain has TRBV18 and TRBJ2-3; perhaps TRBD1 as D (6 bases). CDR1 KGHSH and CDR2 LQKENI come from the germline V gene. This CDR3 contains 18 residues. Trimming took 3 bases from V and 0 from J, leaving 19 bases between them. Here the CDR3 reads CASSPHRRAGASTDTQYF. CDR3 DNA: TGTGCCAGCTCACCTCATCGTCGGGCAGGGGCCAGCACAGATACGCAGTATTTT.

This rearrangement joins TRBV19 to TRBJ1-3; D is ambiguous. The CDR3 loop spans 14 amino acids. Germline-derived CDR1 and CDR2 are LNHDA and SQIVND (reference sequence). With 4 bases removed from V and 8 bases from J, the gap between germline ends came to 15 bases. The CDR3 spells CASSKTTSLDTIYF. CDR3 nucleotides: TGTGCCAGTAGTAAGACAACGAGTCTAGACACCATATATTTT. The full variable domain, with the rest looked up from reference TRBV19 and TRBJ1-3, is DGGITQSPKYLFRKEGQNVTLSCEQNLNHDAMYWYRQDPGQGLRLIYYSQIVNDFQKGDIAEGYSVSREKKESFPLTVTSAQKNPTAFYLCASSKTTSLDTIYFGEGSWLTVV.

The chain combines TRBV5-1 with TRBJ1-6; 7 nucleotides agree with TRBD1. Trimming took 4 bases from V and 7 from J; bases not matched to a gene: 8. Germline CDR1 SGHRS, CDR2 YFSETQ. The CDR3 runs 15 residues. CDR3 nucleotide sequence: TGCGCCAGCAGCGATGCCGGGACAGTAAATTCACCCCTCCACTTT. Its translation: CASSDAGTVNSPLHF.

The CDR3 DNA is TGTGCCAGCTCCGTTGCCGGCTCTGGGGCCAACGTCCTGACTTTC. Its translation is CASSVAGSGANVLTF. The chain carries TRBV7-9 and TRBJ2-6; D remains unclear. The ends were cut back, 8 bases at V and 0 bases at J, with 11 bases in the middle. Per the germline V gene, CDR1 is SEHNR and CDR2 is FQNEAQ (reference sequence). The CDR3 totals 15 residues.

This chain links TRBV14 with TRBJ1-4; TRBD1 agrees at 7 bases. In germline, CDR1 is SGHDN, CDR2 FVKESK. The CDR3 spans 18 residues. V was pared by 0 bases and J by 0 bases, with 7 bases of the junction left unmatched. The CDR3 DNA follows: TGTGCCAGCAGCCAAGATCCCAGACAGGGACCAACTAATGAAAAACTGTTTTTT. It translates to CASSQDPRQGPTNEKLFF. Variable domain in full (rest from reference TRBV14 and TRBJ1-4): EAGVTQFPSHSVIEKGQTVTLRCDPISGHDNLYWYRRVMGKEIKFLLHFVKESKQDESGMPNNRFLAERTGGTYSTLKVQPAELEDSGVYFCASSQDPRQGPTNEKLFFGSGTQLSVL.

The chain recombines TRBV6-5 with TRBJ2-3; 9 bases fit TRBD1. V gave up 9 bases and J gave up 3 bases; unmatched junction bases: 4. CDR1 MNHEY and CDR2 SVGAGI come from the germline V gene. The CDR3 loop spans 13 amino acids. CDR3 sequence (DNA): TGTGCCAGTTTAGACAGGGGGACAGATACGCAGTATTTT. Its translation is CASLDRGTDTQYF.

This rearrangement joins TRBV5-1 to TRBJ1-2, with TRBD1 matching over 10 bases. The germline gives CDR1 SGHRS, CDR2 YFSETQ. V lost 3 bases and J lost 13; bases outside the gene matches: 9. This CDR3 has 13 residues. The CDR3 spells CASSSGTGALSTF. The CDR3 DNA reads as TGCGCCAGCAGCTCCGGGACAGGGGCCCTCTCCACCTTC.

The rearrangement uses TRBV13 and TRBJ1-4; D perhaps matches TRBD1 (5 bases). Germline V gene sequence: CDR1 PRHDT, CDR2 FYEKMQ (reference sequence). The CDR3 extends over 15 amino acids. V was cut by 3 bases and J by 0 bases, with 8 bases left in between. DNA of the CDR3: TGTGCCAGCAGCTTCACAGGTGCAACTAATGAAAAACTGTTTTTT. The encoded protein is CASSFTGATNEKLFF.

The CDR3 DNA reads as TGCGCCAGCAGTGAGTCGAGCGGGGGCCCTCGAAGCTCCTACAATGAGCAGTTCTTC. This gives the protein CASSESSGGPRSSYNEQFF. The chain couples TRBV10-2 to TRBJ2-1; 8 bases fit TRBD2. This CDR3 is 19 amino acids long. The V gene's germline CDR1 is WSHSY and CDR2 SAAADI. Germline trimming cut 0 bases from V and 0 bases from J; bases unmatched to any gene: 10.

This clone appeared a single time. This CDR3 is CASSVVGTGAEAFF. The CDR3 nucleotides read TGTGCCAGCAGCGTAGTCGGCACAGGGGCTGAAGCTTTCTTT. The chain is built from TRBV9 and TRBJ1-1, with 7 nucleotides matching TRBD1. V was pared by 0 bases and J by 6 bases, with 5 bases of the junction left unmatched. Germline CDR1 SGDLS, CDR2 YYNGEE. The length of the CDR3 is 14 residues. Complete variable domain (other parts from reference TRBV9 and TRBJ1-1): DSGVTQTPKHLITATGQRVTLRCSPRSGDLSVYWYQQSLDQGLQFLIQYYNGEERAKGNILERFSAQQFPDLHSELNLSSLELGDSALYFCASSVVGTGAEAFFGQGTRLTVV.

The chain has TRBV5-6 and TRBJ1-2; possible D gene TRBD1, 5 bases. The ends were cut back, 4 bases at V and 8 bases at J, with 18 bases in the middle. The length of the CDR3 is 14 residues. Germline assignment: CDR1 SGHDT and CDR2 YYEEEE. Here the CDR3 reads CASSPYSGVRGYTF. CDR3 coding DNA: TGTGCCAGCAGCCCTTATTCGGGGGTTCGGGGCTACACCTTC.

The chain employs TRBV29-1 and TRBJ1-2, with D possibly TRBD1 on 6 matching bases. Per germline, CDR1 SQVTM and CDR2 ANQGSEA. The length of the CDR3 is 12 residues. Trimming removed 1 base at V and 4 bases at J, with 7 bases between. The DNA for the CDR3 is TGCAGCGTTGAAGGGACAGCCTATGGCTACACCTTC. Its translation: CSVEGTAYGYTF.

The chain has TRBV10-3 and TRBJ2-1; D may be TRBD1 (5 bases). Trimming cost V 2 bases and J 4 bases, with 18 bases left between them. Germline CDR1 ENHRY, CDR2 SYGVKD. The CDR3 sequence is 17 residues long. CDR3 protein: CAISEEGANHQYNEQFF. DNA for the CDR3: TGTGCCATCAGTGAGGAAGGGGCGAATCACCAATACAATGAGCAGTTCTTC.

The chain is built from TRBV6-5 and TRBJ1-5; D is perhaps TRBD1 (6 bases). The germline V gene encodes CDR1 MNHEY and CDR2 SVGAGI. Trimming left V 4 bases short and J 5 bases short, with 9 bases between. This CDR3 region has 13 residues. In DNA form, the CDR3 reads TGTGCCAGCAGTTCACAGGGCGATCAGCCCCAGCATTTT. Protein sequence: CASSSQGDQPQHF.

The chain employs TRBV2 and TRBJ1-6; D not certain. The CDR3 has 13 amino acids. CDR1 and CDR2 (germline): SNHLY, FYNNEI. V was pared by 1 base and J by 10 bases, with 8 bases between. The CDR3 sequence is CASSEVRISPLHF. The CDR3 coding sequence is TGTGCCAGCAGTGAAGTACGGATATCACCCCTCCACTTT.

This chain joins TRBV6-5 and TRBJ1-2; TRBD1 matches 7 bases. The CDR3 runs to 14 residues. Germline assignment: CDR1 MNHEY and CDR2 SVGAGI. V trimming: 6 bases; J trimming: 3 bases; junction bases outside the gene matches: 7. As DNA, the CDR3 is TGTGCCAGCAGCCGACAGGGTTCAGACTATGGCTACACCTTC. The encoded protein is CASSRQGSDYGYTF.

The CDR3 DNA is TGTGCCAGCAGCCAAGAATGGGGTCGGGAGTTCTTC. It yields the protein CASSQEWGREFF. V usage is TRBV3-1 (or the pseudogene TRBV3-2) and J usage is TRBJ2-1; D remains unclear. Germline V lookup: CDR1 LGHDT, CDR2 YNNKEL (reference sequence). The CDR3 runs 12 residues. Trimming pared 0 bases from V and 14 bases from J, leaving 11 bases between.

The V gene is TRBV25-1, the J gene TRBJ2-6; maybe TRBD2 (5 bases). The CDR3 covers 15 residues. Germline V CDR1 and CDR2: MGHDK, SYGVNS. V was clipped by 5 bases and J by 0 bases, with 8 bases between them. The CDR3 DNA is TGTGCCAGCAGTCCCCGGGGCTCTGGGGCCAACGTCCTGACTTTC. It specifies CASSPRGSGANVLTF.

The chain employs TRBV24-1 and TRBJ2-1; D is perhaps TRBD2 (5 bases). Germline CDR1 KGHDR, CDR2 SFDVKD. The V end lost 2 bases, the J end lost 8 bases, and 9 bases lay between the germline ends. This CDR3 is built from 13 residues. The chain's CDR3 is CATSDSSNYEQFF. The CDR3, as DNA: TGTGCCACCAGTGATTCTAGCAATTATGAGCAGTTCTTC.

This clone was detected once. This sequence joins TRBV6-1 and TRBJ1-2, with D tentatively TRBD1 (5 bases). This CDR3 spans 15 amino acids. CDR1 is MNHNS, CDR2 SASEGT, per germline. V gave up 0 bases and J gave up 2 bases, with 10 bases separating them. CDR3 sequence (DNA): TGTGCCAGCAGTGAAGCTGCAGGGTTAAACTATGGCTACACCTTC. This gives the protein CASSEAAGLNYGYTF.

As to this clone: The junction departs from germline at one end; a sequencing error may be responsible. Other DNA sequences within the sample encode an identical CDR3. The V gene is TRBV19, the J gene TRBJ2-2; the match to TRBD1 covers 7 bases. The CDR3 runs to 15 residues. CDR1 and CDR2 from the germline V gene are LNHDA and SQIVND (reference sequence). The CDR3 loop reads CASSIEGAVTGELFF. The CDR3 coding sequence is TGTGCCAGTAGTATTGAGGGGGCGGTCACCGGGGAACTGTTTTTT. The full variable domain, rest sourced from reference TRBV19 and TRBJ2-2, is DGGITQSPKYLFRKEGQNVTLSCEQNLNHDAMYWYRQDPGQGLRLIYYSQIVNDFQKGDIAEGYSVSREKKESFPLTVTSAQKNPTAFYLCASSIEGAVTGELFFGEGSRLTVL.

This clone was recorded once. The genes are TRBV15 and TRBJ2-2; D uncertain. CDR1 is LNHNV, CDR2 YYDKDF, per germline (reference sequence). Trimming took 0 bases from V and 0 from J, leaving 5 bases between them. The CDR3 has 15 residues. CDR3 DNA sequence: TGTGCCACCAGCAGAGACAGGACGAACACCGGGGAGCTGTTTTTT. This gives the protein CATSRDRTNTGELFF. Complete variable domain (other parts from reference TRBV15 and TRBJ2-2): DAMVIQNPRYQVTQFGKPVTLSCSQTLNHNVMYWYQQKSSQAPKLLFHYYDKDFNNEADTPDNFQSRRPNTSFCFLDIRSPGLGDTAMYLCATSRDRTNTGELFFGEGSRLTVL.

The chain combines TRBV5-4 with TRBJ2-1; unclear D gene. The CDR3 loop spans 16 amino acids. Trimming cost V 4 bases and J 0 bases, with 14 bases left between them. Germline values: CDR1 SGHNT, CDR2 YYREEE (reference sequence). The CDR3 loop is CASSPTRILSYNEQFF. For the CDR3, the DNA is TGTGCCAGCAGCCCGACGCGAATACTCTCCTACAATGAGCAGTTCTTC.